Shown below are 11 T cell receptor beta chains from a single sample sequenced in a study of control samples from healthy donors and cancer patients. This table comes from immunoSEQ multiplex PCR, and its TCRdb copy is limited to in-frame clones, with some not included. Altogether 130,000 or so clones are present, about nine tenths being singletons, with the ten largest covering approximately 6%. Sequenced sample: blood. The receptors were gathered from a man in his late teens or twenties in good health.

This clone was counted only a few times. The gene calls are TRBV20-1 and TRBJ1-1; D is perhaps TRBD1 (5 bases). There are 12 residues in the CDR3. The V and J ends lost 3 bases and 3 bases respectively, with 8 bases between them. Germline CDR1 DFQATT, CDR2 SNEGSKA (reference sequence). The CDR3: CSASLGDTEAFF. The CDR3 DNA sequence: TGCAGTGCTAGTTTAGGGGACACTGAAGCTTTCTTT.

The V gene is TRBV6-5, the J gene TRBJ1-4, with a tentative D call TRBD1 (5 bases). CDR1 is MNHEY and CDR2 is SVGAGI in the germline V gene. This CDR3 is 13 amino acids long. V was pared by 11 bases and J by 5 bases, with 15 bases between. The chain's CDR3 is CAGGGQANEKLFF. The CDR3 DNA follows: TGTGCCGGGGGAGGGCAGGCAAATGAAAAACTGTTTTTT.

This chain uses TRBV2 with TRBJ2-7; maybe TRBD1 (6 bases). Between the trimmed V and J ends, which lost 0 bases and 6 bases, there was a span of 18 bases. The CDR3 has 16 residues. Germline CDR1 is SNHLY and CDR2 is FYNNEI. The CDR3 DNA reads TGTGCCAGCAGTGAAGCAGGATACAGGGCGCGCTTCGAGCAGTACTTC. Translated, it gives CASSEAGYRARFEQYF.

The V and J genes are TRBV13 and TRBJ2-3; 13 bases are shared with TRBD2. The J segment lost 2 bases and the V segment lost 5 bases, leaving 7 bases of the junction unmatched. CDR3 length: 17 residues. Germline values: CDR1 PRHDT, CDR2 FYEKMQ (reference sequence). This CDR3 reads CASSLGTSGATTDTQYF. CDR3 in DNA: TGTGCCAGCAGCCTCGGGACTAGCGGGGCGACCACAGATACGCAGTATTTT.

V gene TRBV7-9 combines with J gene TRBJ2-7, with 7 bases lining up with TRBD1. CDR1 SEHNR and CDR2 FQNEAQ come from the germline V gene (reference sequence). The CDR3 has 15 amino acids. The V and J ends lost 3 bases and 1 base, in that order; junction bases with no gene match: 6. CDR3 loop: CASSFWDSGSYEQYF. Here the CDR3 DNA reads TGTGCCAGCAGCTTCTGGGACAGCGGTTCCTACGAGCAGTACTTC. Filled out from reference TRBV7-9 and TRBJ2-7, the complete variable domain reads DTGVSQNPRHKITKRGQNVTFRCDPISEHNRLYWYRQTLGQGPEFLTYFQNEAQLEKSRLLSDRFSAERPKGSFSTLEIQRTEQGDSAMYLCASSFWDSGSYEQYFGPGTRLTVT.

This clone was observed a handful of times. This chain links TRBV27 with TRBJ1-2, with TRBD1 as a possible D gene (6 bases). Germline CDR1 reads MNHEY; CDR2 reads SMNVEV (reference sequence). Trimming pared 5 bases from V and 4 bases from J, leaving 11 bases between. CDR3 size: 13 residues. CDR3 sequence reads: CASSPLTGYGYTF. DNA for the CDR3: TGTGCCAGCAGTCCCCTGACAGGCTATGGCTACACCTTC.

DNA for the CDR3: TGTGCCAGCAGCGGAGAGCGCGCGGGGGAGCTGTTTTTT. Protein product: CASSGERAGELFF. J is TRBJ2-2 and V is TRBV7-2; no firm D call. V was clipped by 5 bases and J by 8 bases, with 12 bases between them. Germline lookup yields CDR1 SGHTA and CDR2 FQGNSA. The CDR3 has 13 amino acids.

CDR3 in amino acids: CASSPTGRSYEQYF. The CDR3 nucleotides read TGCGCCAGCAGCCCGACAGGGAGGAGCTACGAGCAGTACTTC. The gene calls are TRBV4-1 and TRBJ2-7; a weak D match, TRBD1 (7 bases). The V gene lost 4 bases and the J gene lost 3 bases, with 13 bases spanning the gap. The CDR3 has 14 amino acids. Germline loops: CDR1 MGHRA, CDR2 YSYEKL.

This clone was detected once. This sequence joins TRBV19 and TRBJ1-2; TRBD1 matches at 7 bases. Trimming cost V 7 bases and J 2 bases; bases outside gene matches: 4. The germline CDR1 and CDR2 sequences are LNHDA and SQIVND (reference sequence). The CDR3 sequence is 13 residues long. The CDR3 region has the DNA TGTGCCAGTACGGACAGGCCCAACTATGGCTACACCTTC. This translates into CASTDRPNYGYTF.

V is TRBV9 and J is TRBJ1-3; 7 bases align to TRBD1. V shed 0 bases, J shed 4 bases, and the junction held 4 bases outside the gene matches. CDR3 length: 15 residues. Germline CDR1 reads SGDLS; CDR2 reads YYNGEE. CDR3 residues: CASSVAGGGGNTIYF. The CDR3 DNA reads as TGTGCCAGCAGCGTAGCGGGAGGGGGCGGAAACACCATATATTTT.

This rearrangement joins TRBV30 to TRBJ1-5; no clear D. This CDR3 region has 13 residues. CDR1 GTSNPN and CDR2 SVGIG come from the germline V gene (reference sequence). Trimming removed 1 base from V and 8 bases from J, with 12 bases in between. In DNA, the CDR3 is TGTGCCTGGAGTGGGAGGCACGGTGAGCCCCAGCATTTT. Protein product: CAWSGRHGEPQHF.